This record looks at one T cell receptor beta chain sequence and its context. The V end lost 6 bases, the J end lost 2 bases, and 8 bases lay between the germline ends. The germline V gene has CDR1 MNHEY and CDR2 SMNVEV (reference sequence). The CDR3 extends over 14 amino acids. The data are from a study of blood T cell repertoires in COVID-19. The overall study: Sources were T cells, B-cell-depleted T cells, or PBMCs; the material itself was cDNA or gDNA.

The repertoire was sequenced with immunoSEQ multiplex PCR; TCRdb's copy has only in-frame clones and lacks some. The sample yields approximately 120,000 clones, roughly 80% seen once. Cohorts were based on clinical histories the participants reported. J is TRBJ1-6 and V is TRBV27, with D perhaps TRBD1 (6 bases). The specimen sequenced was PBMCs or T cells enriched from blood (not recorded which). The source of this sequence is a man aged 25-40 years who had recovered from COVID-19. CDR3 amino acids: CASRGGAYNSPLHF. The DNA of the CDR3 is TGTGCCAGCAGAGGGGGGGCCTATAATTCACCCCTCCACTTT.